The present entry profiles one T cell receptor (beta chain) with its context. Its antigen remains unidentified. The data are from a study of T cell responses to AZD1222 COVID-19 vaccine. Overall study findings and caveats: Spike was spanned by vaccine-associated CD4 TCRs, with dominance at 160-218 and 743-854.

CDR1 is MNHNY, CDR2 SVGAGI, per germline (reference sequence). CDR3 length: 14 amino acids. Between the trimmed V and J ends, which lost 7 bases and 0 bases, there was a span of 10 bases. Clones were sequenced by immunoSEQ multiplex PCR, and TCRdb holds only the in-frame ones, with some missing. The table has some 120,000 clones, just over 85% seen once. The TCR originated in an adult in good health. The chain couples TRBV6-6 to TRBJ2-1; D may correspond to TRBD1 or TRBD2 (6 bases each). The source material was peripheral blood, sampled on day 0 of MenACWY control vaccination. CDR3 loop: CASNGGSSYNEQFF. CDR3 DNA: TGTGCCAGCAACGGGGGCTCCTCCTACAATGAGCAGTTCTTC.